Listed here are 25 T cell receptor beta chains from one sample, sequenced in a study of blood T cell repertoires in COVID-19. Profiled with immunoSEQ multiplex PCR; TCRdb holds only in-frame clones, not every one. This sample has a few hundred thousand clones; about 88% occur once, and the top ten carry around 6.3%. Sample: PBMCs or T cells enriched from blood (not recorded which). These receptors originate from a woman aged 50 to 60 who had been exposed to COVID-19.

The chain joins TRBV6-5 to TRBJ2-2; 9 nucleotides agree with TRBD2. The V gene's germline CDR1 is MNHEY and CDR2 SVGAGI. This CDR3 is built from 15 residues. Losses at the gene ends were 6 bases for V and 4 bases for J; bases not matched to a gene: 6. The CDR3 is CASSRGGATTGELFF. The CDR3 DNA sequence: TGTGCCAGCAGCCGCGGGGGGGCGACCACCGGGGAGCTGTTTTTT.

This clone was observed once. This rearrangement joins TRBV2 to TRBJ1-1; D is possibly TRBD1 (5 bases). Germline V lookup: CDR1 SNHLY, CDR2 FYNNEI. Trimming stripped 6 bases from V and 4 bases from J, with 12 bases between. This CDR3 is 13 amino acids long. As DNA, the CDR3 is TGTGCCAGCAGCCAGGGCGGCGGCACTGAAGCTTTCTTT. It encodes CASSQGGGTEAFF.

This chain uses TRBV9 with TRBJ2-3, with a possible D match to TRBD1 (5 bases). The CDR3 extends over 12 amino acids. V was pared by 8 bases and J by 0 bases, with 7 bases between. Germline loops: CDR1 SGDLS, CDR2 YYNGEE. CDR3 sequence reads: CARQVSTDTQYF. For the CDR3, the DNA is TGTGCCAGACAGGTAAGCACAGATACGCAGTATTTT.

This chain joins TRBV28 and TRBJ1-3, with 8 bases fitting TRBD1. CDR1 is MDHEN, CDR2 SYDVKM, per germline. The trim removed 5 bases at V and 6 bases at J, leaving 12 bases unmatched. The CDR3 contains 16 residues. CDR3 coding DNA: TGTGCCAGCAGTCGACCGACGGGACAGGAGAAAAACACCATATATTTT. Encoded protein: CASSRPTGQEKNTIYF.

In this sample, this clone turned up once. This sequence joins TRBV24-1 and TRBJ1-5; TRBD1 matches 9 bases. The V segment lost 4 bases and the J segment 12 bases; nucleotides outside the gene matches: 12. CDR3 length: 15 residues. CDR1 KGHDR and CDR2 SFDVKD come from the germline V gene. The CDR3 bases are TGTGCCACCAGTGACCCGCAAGGAGGGACAGGGAACCAGCATTTT. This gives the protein CATSDPQGGTGNQHF.

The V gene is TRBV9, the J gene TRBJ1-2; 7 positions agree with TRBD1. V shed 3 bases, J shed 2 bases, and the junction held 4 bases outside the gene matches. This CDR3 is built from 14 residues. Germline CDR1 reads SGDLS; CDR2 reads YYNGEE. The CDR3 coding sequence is TGTGCCAGCAGCGGTGCCAGGGGGAACTATGGCTACACCTTC. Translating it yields CASSGARGNYGYTF.

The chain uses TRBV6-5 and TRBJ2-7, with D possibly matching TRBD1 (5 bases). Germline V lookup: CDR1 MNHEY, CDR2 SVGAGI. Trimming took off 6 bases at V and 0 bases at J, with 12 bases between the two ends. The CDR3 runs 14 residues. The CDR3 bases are TGTGCCAGCAGCCCACAGGTTAGCTCCTACGAGCAGTACTTC. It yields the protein CASSPQVSSYEQYF.

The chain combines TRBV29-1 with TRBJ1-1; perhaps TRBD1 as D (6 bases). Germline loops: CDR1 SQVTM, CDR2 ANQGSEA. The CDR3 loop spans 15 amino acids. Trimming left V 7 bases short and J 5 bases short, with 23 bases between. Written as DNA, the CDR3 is TGCAGCGCCGATATACAGGGCCGGCGACGGACTGAAGCTTTCTTT. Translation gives CSADIQGRRRTEAFF.

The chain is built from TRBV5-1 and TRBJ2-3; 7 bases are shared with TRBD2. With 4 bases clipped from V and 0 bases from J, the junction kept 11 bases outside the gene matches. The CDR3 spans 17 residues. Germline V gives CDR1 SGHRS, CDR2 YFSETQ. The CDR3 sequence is CASSPGVLAKSTDTQYF. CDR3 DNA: TGCGCCAGCAGCCCGGGAGTACTAGCGAAGAGCACAGATACGCAGTATTTT.

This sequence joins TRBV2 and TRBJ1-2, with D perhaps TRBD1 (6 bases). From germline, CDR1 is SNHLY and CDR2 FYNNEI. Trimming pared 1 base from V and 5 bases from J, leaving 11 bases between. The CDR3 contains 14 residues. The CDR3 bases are TGTGCCAGCAGTGAAGAGAGGACAGTTTATGGCTACACCTTC. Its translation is CASSEERTVYGYTF.

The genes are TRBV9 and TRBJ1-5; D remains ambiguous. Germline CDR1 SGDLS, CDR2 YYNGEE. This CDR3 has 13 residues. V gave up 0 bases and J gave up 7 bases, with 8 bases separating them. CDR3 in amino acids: CASSVEEGQPQHF. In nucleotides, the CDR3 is TGTGCCAGCAGCGTAGAGGAGGGACAGCCCCAGCATTTT.

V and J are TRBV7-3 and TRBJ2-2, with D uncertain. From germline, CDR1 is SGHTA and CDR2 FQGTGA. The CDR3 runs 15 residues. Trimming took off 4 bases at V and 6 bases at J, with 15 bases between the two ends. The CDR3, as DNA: TGTGCCAGCAGCTACCAGCCTAAAGAGGCCGGGGAGCTGTTTTTT. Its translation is CASSYQPKEAGELFF.

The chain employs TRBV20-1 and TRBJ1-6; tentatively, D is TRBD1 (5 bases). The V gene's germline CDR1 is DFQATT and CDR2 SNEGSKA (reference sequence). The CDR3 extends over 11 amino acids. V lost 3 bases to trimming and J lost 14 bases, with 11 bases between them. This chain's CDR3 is CSARGGTALHF. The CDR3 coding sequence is TGCAGTGCTAGGGGGGGAACGGCCCTCCACTTT.

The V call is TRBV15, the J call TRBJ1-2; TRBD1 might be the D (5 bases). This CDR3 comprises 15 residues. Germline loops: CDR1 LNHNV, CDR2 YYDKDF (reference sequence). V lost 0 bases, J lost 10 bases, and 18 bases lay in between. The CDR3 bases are TGTGCCACCAGCAGAGAGGACGACAGAAATCCCCTCTACACCTTC. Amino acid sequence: CATSREDDRNPLYTF.

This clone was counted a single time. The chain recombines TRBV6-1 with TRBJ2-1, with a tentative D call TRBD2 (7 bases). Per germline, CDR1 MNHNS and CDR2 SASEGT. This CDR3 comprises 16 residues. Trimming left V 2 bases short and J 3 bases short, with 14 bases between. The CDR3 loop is CASSETGGGNYNEQFF. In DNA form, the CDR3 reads TGTGCCAGCAGTGAAACGGGGGGCGGGAACTACAATGAGCAGTTCTTC.

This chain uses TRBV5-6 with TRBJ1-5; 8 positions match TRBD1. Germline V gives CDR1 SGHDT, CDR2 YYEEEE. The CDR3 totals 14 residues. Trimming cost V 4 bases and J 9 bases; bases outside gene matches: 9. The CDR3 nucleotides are TGTGCCAGCAGCGGGGGACAGGTGGGCGGGCCCCAGCATTTT. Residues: CASSGGQVGGPQHF.

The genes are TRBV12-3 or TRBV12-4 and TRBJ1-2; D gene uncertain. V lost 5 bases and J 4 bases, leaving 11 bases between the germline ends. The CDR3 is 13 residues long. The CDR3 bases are TGTGCCAGCAGTCTAAGAGGGATCTATGGCTACACCTTC. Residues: CASSLRGIYGYTF.

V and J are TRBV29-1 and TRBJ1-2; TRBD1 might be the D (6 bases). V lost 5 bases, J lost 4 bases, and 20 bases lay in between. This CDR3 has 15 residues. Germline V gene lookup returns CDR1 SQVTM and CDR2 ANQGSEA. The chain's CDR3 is CSVCVGAHPSYGYTF. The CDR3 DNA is TGCAGCGTTTGTGTGGGGGCACACCCTAGCTATGGCTACACCTTC.

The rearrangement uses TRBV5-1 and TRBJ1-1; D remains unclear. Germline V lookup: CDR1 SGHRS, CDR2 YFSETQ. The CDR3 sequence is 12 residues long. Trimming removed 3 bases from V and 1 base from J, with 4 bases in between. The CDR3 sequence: CASSSRNTEAFF. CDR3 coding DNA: TGCGCCAGCAGCTCTCGGAACACTGAAGCTTTCTTT.

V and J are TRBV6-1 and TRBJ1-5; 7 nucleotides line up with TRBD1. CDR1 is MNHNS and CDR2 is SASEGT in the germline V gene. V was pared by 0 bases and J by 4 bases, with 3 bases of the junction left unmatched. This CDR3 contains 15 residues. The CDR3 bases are TGTGCCAGCAGTGAAGCGGACAGGCGGAATCAGCCCCAGCATTTT. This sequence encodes CASSEADRRNQPQHF.

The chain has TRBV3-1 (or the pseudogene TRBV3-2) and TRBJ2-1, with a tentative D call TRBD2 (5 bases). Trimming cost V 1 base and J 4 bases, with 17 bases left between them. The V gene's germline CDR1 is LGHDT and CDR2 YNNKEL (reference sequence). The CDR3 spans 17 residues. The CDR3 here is CASSQGRGSEKYNEQFF. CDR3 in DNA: TGTGCCAGCAGCCAAGGTAGAGGGTCTGAGAAATACAATGAGCAGTTCTTC.

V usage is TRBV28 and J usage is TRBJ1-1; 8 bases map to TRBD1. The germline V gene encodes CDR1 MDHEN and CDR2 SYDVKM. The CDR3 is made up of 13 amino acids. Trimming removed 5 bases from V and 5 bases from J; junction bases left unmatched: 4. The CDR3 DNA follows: TGTGCCAGCAGTGAGCAGGGGGCGACTGAAGCTTTCTTT. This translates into CASSEQGATEAFF.

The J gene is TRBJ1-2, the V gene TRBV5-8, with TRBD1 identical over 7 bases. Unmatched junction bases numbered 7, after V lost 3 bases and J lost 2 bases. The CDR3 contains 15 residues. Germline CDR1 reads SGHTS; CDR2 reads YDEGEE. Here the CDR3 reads CASSYLVRGNYGYTF. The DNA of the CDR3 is TGTGCCAGCAGCTATTTGGTCAGGGGGAACTATGGCTACACCTTC.

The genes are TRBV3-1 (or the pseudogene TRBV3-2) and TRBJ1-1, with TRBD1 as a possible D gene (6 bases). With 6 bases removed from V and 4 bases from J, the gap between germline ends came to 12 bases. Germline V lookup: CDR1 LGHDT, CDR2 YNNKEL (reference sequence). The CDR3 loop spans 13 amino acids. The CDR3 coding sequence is TGTGCCAGCAGTCGAGAGACAGGCACTGAAGCTTTCTTT. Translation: CASSRETGTEAFF.

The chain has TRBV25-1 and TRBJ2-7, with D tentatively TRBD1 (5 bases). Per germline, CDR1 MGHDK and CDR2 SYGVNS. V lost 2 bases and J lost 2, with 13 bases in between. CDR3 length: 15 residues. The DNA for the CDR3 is TGTGCCAGCAGTGAAACAGGCTCACCCCCCTACGAGCAGTACTTC. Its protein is CASSETGSPPYEQYF.